This T cell receptor (beta chain) derives from a study of T cell responses to AZD1222 COVID-19 vaccine. The table came from immunoSEQ multiplex PCR; TCRdb's copy has only in-frame clones and leaves some out. The sample holds about 170,000 clones, about nine tenths seen once. V dropped 10 bases and J dropped 12 bases, with 18 bases sitting between them. This CDR3 region has 11 residues. Looked up from germline, CDR1 is WNHNN and CDR2 is SYGVQD (reference sequence). Turning to this clone: The antigen remains undetermined.

Study-wide results and limits: Just a handful of AZD1222 recipients were seropositive at baseline.

This chain links TRBV10-1 with TRBJ1-1; D is unresolved. This receptor was obtained from an adult in good health. This specimen was peripheral blood, taken on day 0 of AZD1222 vaccination. The CDR3 bases are TGCGCCACCAGAGGAGGCCACGGGTCTTTCTTT. Its translation is CATRGGHGSFF.